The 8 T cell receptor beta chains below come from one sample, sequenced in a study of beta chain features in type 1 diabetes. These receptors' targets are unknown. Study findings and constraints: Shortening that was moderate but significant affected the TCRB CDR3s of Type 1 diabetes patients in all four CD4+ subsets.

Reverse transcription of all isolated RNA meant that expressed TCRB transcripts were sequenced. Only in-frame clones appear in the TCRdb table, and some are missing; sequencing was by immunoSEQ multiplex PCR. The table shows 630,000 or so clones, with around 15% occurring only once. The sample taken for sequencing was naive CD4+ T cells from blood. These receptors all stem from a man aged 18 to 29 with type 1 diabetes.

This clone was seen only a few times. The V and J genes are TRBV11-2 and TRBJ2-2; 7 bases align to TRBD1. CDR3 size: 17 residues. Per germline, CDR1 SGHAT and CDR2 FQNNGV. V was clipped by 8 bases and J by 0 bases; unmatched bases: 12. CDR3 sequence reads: CASRPGPGQSNTGELFF. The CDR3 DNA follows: TGTGCCAGCCGACCTGGCCCGGGACAGTCGAACACCGGGGAGCTGTTTTTT.

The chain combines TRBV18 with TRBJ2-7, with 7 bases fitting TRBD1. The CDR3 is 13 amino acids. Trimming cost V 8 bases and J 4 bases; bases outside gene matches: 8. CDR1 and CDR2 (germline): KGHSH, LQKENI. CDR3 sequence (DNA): TGTGCCAGCGCAGGGACAGCCTCTTACGAGCAGTACTTC. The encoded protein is CASAGTASYEQYF.

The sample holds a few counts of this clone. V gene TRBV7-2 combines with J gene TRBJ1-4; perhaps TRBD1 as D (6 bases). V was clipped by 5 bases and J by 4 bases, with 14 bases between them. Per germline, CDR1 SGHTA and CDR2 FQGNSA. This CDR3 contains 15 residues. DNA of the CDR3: TGTGCCAGCAGCGACGGACAGCCCTTTAATGAAAAACTGTTTTTT. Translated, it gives CASSDGQPFNEKLFF.

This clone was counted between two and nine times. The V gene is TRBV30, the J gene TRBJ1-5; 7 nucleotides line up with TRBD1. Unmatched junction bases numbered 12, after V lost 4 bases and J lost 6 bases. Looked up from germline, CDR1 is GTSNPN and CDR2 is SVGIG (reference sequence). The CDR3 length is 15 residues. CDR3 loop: CAWTEGQLEGQPQHF. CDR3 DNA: TGTGCCTGGACAGAGGGACAGTTGGAGGGTCAGCCCCAGCATTTT.

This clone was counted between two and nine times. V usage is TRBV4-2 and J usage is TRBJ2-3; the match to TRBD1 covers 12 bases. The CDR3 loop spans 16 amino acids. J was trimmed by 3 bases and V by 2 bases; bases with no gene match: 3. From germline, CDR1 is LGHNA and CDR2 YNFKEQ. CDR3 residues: CASSQPGQGATDTQYF. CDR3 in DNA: TGTGCCAGCAGCCAACCGGGACAGGGGGCAACAGATACGCAGTATTTT.

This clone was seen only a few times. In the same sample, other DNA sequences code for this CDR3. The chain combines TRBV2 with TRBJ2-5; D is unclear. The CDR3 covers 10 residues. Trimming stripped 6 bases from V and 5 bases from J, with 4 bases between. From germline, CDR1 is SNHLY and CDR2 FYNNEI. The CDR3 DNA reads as TGTGCCAGCAGCGTGGAGACCCAGTACTTC. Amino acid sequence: CASSVETQYF.

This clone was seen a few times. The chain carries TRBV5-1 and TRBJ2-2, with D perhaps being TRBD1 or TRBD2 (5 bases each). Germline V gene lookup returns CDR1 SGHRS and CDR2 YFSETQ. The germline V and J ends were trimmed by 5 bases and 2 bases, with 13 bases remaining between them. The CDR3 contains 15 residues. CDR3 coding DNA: TGCGCCAGCAGATCACCGGGGCTAAACACCGGGGAGCTGTTTTTT. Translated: CASRSPGLNTGELFF.

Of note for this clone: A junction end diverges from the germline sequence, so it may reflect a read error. Written as DNA, the CDR3 is TGTGCCAGCAGATTGGAAGGTAGGGAGTACTTC. This codes for CASRLEGREYF. The V call is TRBV5-6, the J call TRBJ2-5, with D unresolved. Germline CDR1 and CDR2: SGHDT and YYEEEE. The CDR3 has 11 amino acids. The variable domain in full, with the rest retrieved from reference TRBV5-6 and TRBJ2-5, is DAGVTQSPTHLIKTRGQQVTLRCSPKSGHDTVSWYQQALGQGPQFIFQYYEEEERQRGNFPDRFSGHQFPNYSSELNVNALLLGDSALYLCASRLEGREYFGPGTRLLVL.